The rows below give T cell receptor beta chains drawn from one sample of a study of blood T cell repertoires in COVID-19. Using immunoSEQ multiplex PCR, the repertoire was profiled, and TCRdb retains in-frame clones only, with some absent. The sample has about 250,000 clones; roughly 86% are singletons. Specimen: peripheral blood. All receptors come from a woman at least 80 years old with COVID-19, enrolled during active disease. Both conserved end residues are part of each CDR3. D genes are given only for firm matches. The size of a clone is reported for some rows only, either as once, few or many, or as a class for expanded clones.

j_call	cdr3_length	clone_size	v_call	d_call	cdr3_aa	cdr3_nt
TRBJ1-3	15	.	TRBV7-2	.	CASRRTGSSGNTIYF	TGTGCCAGCAGGAGGACGGGGAGCTCTGGAAACACCATATATTTT
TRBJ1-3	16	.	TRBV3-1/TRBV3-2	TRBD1	CASSHLPGQSGNTIYF	TGTGCCAGCAGCCACCTCCCGGGACAGTCTGGAAACACCATATATTTT
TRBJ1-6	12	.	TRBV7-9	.	CASSTGVSPLHF	TGTGCCAGCAGTACCGGGGTCTCACCCCTCCACTTT
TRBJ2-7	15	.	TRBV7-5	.	CVRSLAADPGYEQYF	TGTGTCAGAAGCTTAGCGGCAGACCCGGGGTACGAGCAGTACTTC
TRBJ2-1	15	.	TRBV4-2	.	CASSQSQGGGNEQFF	TGTGCCAGCAGCCAGTCCCAGGGGGGCGGCAATGAGCAGTTCTTC
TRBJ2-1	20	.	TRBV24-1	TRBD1	CATSDPGPGQGTNSYNEQFF	TGTGCCACCAGTGATCCAGGACCGGGACAGGGAACCAACTCCTACAATGAGCAGTTCTTC
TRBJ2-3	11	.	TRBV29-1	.	CSVESTDTQYF	TGCAGCGTTGAGTCTACAGATACGCAGTATTTT
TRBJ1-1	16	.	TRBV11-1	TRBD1	CASGDRTGKKNTEAFF	TGTGCCAGCGGTGACCGGACAGGGAAGAAGAACACTGAAGCTTTCTTT
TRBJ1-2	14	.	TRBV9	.	CASSVEESGYGYTF	TGTGCCAGCAGCGTAGAGGAGAGTGGCTATGGCTACACCTTC
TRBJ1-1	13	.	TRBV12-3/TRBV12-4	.	CASSLRQLTEAFF	TGTGCCAGCAGTTTGAGGCAGCTGACTGAAGCTTTCTTT
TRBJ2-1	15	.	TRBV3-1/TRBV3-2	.	CASSQSRSSYNEQFF	TGTGCCAGCAGCCAAAGTAGGAGCTCCTACAATGAGCAGTTCTTC
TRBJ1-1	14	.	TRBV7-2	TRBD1	CASSVDRGQTEAFF	TGTGCCAGCAGCGTAGACAGGGGGCAAACTGAAGCTTTCTTT
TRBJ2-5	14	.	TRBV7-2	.	CASSIWTSGETQYF	TGTGCCAGCAGCATATGGACCAGCGGGGAGACCCAGTACTTC
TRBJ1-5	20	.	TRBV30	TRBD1	CAWSRGQGMLNLGGNQPQHF	TGTGCCTGGAGTAGGGGACAGGGGATGTTAAACCTCGGGGGCAATCAGCCCCAGCATTTT
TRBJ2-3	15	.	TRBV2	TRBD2	CASRWSGGPEDTQYF	TGTGCCAGCAGATGGAGCGGGGGACCAGAGGATACGCAGTATTTT
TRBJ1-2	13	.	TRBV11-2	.	CASSLGREYGYTF	TGTGCCAGCAGCTTAGGCAGGGAATATGGCTACACCTTC
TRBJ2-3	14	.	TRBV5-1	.	CASSLGSGTDTQYF	TGCGCCAGCAGCTTGGGGTCGGGGACAGATACGCAGTATTTT
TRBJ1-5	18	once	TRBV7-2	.	CASSLEPRRVVGNQPQHF	TGTGCCAGCAGCTTAGAACCTCGGAGGGTGGTTGGCAATCAGCCCCAGCATTTT
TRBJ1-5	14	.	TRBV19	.	CASNQAGIYQPQHF	TGTGCCAGTAACCAAGCGGGGATTTATCAGCCCCAGCATTTT
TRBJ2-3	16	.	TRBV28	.	CASSPPTGSSTDTQYF	TGTGCCAGCAGTCCCCCGACAGGATCTAGCACAGATACGCAGTATTTT
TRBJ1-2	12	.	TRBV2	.	CASRDNNYGYTF	TGTGCCAGCAGGGACAACAACTATGGCTACACCTTC
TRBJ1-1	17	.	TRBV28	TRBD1	CASSLRPTGGLNTEAFF	TGTGCCAGCAGTTTACGCCCCACAGGGGGCCTGAACACTGAAGCTTTCTTT
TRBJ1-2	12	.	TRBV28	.	CASSSEGYGYTF	TGTGCCAGCAGTAGCGAGGGATATGGCTACACCTTC
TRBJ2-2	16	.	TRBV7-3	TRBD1	CASSSAGTANTGELFF	TGTGCCAGCAGCTCCGCCGGGACAGCGAACACCGGGGAGCTGTTTTTT
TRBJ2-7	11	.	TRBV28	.	CASSPRGEQYF	TGTGCCAGCAGCCCCAGGGGCGAGCAGTACTTC
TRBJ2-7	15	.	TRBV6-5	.	CASTPEEASSYEQYF	TGTGCCAGCACCCCGGAGGAGGCCAGCTCCTACGAGCAGTACTTC
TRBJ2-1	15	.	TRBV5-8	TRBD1	CASSQAGGISSEQFF	TGTGCCAGCAGCCAGGCAGGGGGCATATCTAGTGAGCAGTTCTTC
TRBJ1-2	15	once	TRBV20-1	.	CSASSSLVGDYGYTF	TGCAGTGCTAGTTCCAGCCTAGTCGGTGACTATGGCTACACCTTC
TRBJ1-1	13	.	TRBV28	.	CASSLGSYTEAFF	TGTGCCAGCAGTTTGGGCAGCTACACTGAAGCTTTCTTT
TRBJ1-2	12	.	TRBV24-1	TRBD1	CATSEGQYGYTF	TGTGCCACCAGTGAGGGACAGTATGGCTACACCTTC
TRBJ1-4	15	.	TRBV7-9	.	CASSLVSEANEKLFF	TGTGCCAGCAGCTTAGTCTCGGAGGCTAATGAAAAACTGTTTTTT
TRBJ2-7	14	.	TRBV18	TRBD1	CASSPWDRAYEQYF	TGTGCCAGCTCACCTTGGGACAGAGCCTACGAGCAGTACTTC
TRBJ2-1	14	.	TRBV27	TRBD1	CASSFGTGNNEQFF	TGTGCCAGCAGTTTCGGGACAGGGAACAATGAGCAGTTCTTC
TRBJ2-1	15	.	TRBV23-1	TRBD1	CASSHLLGQGSEQFF	TGCGCCAGCAGTCACCTACTGGGACAGGGCAGTGAGCAGTTCTTC
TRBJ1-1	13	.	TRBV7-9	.	CASSFGANTEAFF	TGTGCCAGCAGCTTCGGAGCGAACACTGAAGCTTTCTTT
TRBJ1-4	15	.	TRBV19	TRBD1	CASSPSDRANEKLFF	TGTGCCAGTAGCCCTTCGGACAGGGCTAATGAAAAACTGTTTTTT
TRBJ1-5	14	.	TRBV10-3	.	CAIGGEYLNQPQHF	TGTGCCATCGGGGGGGAATATCTCAATCAGCCCCAGCATTTT
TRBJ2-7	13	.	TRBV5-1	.	CASSFTGIGEQHF	TGCGCCAGCAGTTTCACAGGGATTGGCGAGCAGCACTTC
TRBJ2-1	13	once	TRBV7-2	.	CASSLELSSLQFF	TGTGCCAGCAGCTTAGAACTATCTTCACTGCAGTTCTTC
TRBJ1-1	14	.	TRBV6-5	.	CASSPSQANTEAFF	TGTGCCAGTTCGCCTTCACAGGCGAACACTGAAGCTTTCTTT
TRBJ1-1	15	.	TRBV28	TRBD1	CASRSPGQTNTEAFF	TGTGCCAGCAGATCTCCGGGACAGACGAACACTGAAGCTTTCTTT
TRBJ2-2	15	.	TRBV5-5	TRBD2	CASSGGGGGTGELFF	TGTGCCAGCTCCGGCGGGGGGGGCGGAACCGGGGAGCTGTTTTTT
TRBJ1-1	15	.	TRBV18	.	CASSPLLDSYTEAFF	TGTGCCAGCTCACCTCTGCTGGACAGTTACACTGAAGCTTTCTTT
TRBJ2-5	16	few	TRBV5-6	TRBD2	CASSFSGGLFQETQYF	TGTGCCAGCAGCTTTAGCGGGGGCTTATTCCAAGAGACCCAGTACTTC
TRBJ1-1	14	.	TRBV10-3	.	CATVDGRSEVEAFF	TGTGCCACGGTTGATGGACGGTCGGAGGTTGAAGCTTTCTTT
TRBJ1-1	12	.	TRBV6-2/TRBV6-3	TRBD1	CASSHDRGTAFF	TGTGCCAGCAGTCACGACAGGGGTACGGCTTTCTTT
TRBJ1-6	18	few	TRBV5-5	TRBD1	CASSRGQGGGSYNSPLHF	TGTGCCAGCAGCCGCGGACAGGGGGGAGGCTCCTATAATTCACCCCTCCACTTT
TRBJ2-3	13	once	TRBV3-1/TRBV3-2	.	CASSQAPADTQYF	TGTGCCAGCAGCCAAGCCCCGGCAGATACGCAGTATTTT